The entry below describes one T cell receptor (beta chain). These data come from a study of glioma-infiltrating T cells after dendritic cell vaccination. The V end was cut by 3 bases, the J end by 3 bases, with 12 bases between. This CDR3 spans 15 amino acids. The germline CDR1 and CDR2 sequences are SGHRS and YFSETQ. Profiling relied on immunoSEQ multiplex PCR, and the TCRdb table lists in-frame clones only, not all of them. Among about 99,000 clones listed, around 81% were seen once. V is TRBV5-1 and J is TRBJ2-2; perhaps TRBD1 as D (7 bases). The receptor was derived from a human donor with glioblastoma. This specimen consisted of blood, obtained before dendritic cell vaccination. CDR3 residues: CASSSRGADTGELFF. The CDR3 coding sequence is TGCGCCAGCAGCTCCAGGGGGGCGGACACCGGGGAGCTGTTTTTT.